The next 9 T cell receptor beta chains were all read from a single sample in a study of OX40 agonist ivuxolimab in advanced cancers. Library preparation employed the immunoSEQ multiplex PCR assay. As stored in TCRdb, this immuneACCESS dataset retains in-frame rearrangements with V and J assigned. A fraction of the clones does not appear; measured against another copy, unresolved V genes explain less than half of the discrepancy, and the remainder lacks a known reason. In all, the sample holds 60,000 to 75,000 clones, and 88% of those were seen once. The ten top clones hold under 3% of the sample. Sequencing was performed on CD4+ or CD8+ T cells sorted from blood, taken in a trial of the OX40 agonist ivuxolimab. These receptors originate from an adult with an advanced solid tumor such as melanoma, head and neck, liver or kidney cancer.

The chain is built from TRBV27 and TRBJ2-4; TRBD1 is a possible D gene (5 bases). V gave up 4 bases and J gave up 0 bases, with 13 bases separating them. Looked up from germline, CDR1 is MNHEY and CDR2 is SMNVEV (reference sequence). This CDR3 comprises 16 residues. The CDR3 DNA is TGTGCCAGCAGTTCCCTCAGGGATTTAGCCAAAAACATTCAGTACTTC. It translates to CASSSLRDLAKNIQYF.

The V call is TRBV19, the J call TRBJ1-5; 9 positions agree with TRBD1. V gave up 6 bases and J gave up 6 bases; unmatched junction bases: 15. Germline CDR1 reads LNHDA; CDR2 reads SQIVND (reference sequence). There are 17 residues in the CDR3. CDR3 sequence: CASRSSPMTGGAQPQHF. CDR3 DNA sequence: TGTGCCAGTAGGTCCTCCCCCATGACAGGGGGGGCTCAGCCCCAGCATTTT.

Only a few counts were recorded for this clone. The chain links TRBV30 to TRBJ1-1; 7 bases are a match to TRBD1. Germline V gene data show CDR1 as GTSNPN and CDR2 as SVGIG (reference sequence). This CDR3 region has 14 residues. J was trimmed by 4 bases and V by 4 bases; bases with no gene match: 9. In nucleotides, the CDR3 is TGTGCCTGGATAGGGACAGTCGAGAGCACTGAAGCTTTCTTT. It encodes CAWIGTVESTEAFF.

This clone was recorded once. The V and J genes are TRBV5-1 and TRBJ2-3, with 7 bases that match TRBD2. The V gene's germline CDR1 is SGHRS and CDR2 YFSETQ. The CDR3 covers 18 residues. V trimming: 4 bases; J trimming: 6 bases; junction bases outside the gene matches: 20. The CDR3 sequence: CASSLRRDYSRRRDTQYF. CDR3 bases: TGCGCCAGCAGCCTAAGACGGGACTACAGTAGGAGGCGGGATACGCAGTATTTT. The full variable domain, completed using reference TRBV5-1 and TRBJ2-3, is KAGVTQTPRYLIKTRGQQVTLSCSPISGHRSVSWYQQTPGQGLQFLFEYFSETQRNKGNFPGRFSGRQFSNSRSEMNVSTLELGDSALYLCASSLRRDYSRRRDTQYFGPGTRLTVL.

This sequence joins TRBV28 and TRBJ1-4; 9 positions match TRBD1. Germline V gives CDR1 MDHEN, CDR2 SYDVKM. The length of the CDR3 is 15 residues. J lost 7 bases, V lost 6 bases, and 9 bases had no gene match. For the CDR3, the DNA is TGTGCCAGCAGGGGGGGGGACAGGGCGATTGAAAAACTGTTTTTT. It translates to CASRGGDRAIEKLFF.

Concerning this clone: Additional DNA sequences in this sample encode the identical CDR3. The rearrangement joins TRBV2 to TRBJ2-5; the D is unclear. V gave up 4 bases and J gave up 2 bases, with 5 bases separating them. In germline, CDR1 is SNHLY, CDR2 FYNNEI. This CDR3 spans 12 amino acids. The CDR3 loop is CASSVLQETQYF. In nucleotides, the CDR3 is TGTGCCAGCAGTGTATTGCAAGAGACCCAGTACTTC.

This chain links TRBV5-6 with TRBJ2-1; perhaps TRBD1 as D (5 bases). The CDR3 has 13 amino acids. V shed 3 bases and J shed 9 bases, with 13 bases lying between them. CDR1 and CDR2 (germline): SGHDT, YYEEEE. CDR3 protein: CASSYRSRGEQFF. Written as DNA, the CDR3 is TGTGCCAGCAGCTACCGGAGTAGGGGTGAGCAGTTCTTC. The whole variable domain, remainder taken from reference TRBV5-6 and TRBJ2-1, is DAGVTQSPTHLIKTRGQQVTLRCSPKSGHDTVSWYQQALGQGPQFIFQYYEEEERQRGNFPDRFSGHQFPNYSSELNVNALLLGDSALYLCASSYRSRGEQFFGPGTRLTVL.

The chain carries TRBV18 and TRBJ1-1; TRBD1 agrees at 12 bases. The germline CDR1 and CDR2 sequences are KGHSH and LQKENI. The length of the CDR3 is 17 residues. V shed 2 bases, J shed 5 bases, and the junction held 9 bases outside the gene matches. The CDR3 loop is CASSPMGQGAKGTEAFF. In nucleotides, the CDR3 is TGTGCCAGCTCACCAATGGGACAGGGGGCGAAGGGGACTGAAGCTTTCTTT.

J is TRBJ2-7 and V is TRBV11-3; D may be TRBD2 (6 bases). Germline V gene data show CDR1 as SGHNT and CDR2 as YENEEA. Trimming pared 1 base from V and 7 bases from J, leaving 17 bases between. The CDR3 consists of 15 residues. CDR3 nucleotide sequence: TGTGCCAGCAGCTTAGGCGGCGGGATAATAGGGGAGCAGTACTTC. Its protein is CASSLGGGIIGEQYF.